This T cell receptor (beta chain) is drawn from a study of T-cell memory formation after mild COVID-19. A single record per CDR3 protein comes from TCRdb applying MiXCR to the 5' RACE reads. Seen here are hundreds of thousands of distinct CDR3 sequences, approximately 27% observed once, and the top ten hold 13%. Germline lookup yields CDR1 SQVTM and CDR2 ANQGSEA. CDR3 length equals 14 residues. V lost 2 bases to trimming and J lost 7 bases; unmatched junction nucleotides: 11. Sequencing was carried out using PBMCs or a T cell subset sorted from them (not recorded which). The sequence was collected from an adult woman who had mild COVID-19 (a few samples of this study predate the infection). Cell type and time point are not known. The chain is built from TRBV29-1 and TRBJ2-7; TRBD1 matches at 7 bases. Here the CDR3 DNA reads TGCAGCGTTGAAAACAGGGGAACCGTGGTAGAGCAGTACTTC. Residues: CSVENRGTVVEQYF.